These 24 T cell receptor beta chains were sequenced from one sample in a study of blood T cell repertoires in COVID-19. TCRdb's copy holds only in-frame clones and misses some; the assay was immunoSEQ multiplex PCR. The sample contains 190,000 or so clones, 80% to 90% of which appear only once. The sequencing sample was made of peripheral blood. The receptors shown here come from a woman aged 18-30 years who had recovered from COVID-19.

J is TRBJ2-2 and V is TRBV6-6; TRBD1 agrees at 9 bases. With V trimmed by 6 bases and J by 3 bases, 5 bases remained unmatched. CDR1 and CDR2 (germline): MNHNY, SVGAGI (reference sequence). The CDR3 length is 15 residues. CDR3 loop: CASRRTGEDTGELFF. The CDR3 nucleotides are TGTGCCAGCAGGCGGACAGGGGAAGACACCGGGGAGCTGTTTTTT.

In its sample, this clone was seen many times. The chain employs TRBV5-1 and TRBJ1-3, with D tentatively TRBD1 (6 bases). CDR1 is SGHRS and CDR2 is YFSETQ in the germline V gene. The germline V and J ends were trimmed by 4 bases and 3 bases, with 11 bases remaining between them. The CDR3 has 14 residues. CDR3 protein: CASSPTGFGNTIYF. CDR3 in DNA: TGCGCCAGCAGCCCAACAGGGTTTGGAAACACCATATATTTT.

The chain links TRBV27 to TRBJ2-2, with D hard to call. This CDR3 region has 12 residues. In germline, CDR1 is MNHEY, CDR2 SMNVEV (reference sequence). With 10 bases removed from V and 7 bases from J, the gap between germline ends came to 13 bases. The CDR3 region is CATARVGGELFF. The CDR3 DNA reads TGTGCCACCGCCCGGGTAGGCGGGGAGCTGTTTTTT.

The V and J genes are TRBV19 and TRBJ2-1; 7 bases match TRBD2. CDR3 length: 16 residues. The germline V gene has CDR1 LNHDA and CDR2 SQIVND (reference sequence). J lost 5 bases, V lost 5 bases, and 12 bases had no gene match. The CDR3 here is CASSPQTGGSHNEQFF. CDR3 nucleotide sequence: TGTGCCAGTAGTCCTCAGACTGGCGGGAGTCACAATGAGCAGTTCTTC. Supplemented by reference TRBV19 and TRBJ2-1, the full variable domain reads DGGITQSPKYLFRKEGQNVTLSCEQNLNHDAMYWYRQDPGQGLRLIYYSQIVNDFQKGDIAEGYSVSREKKESFPLTVTSAQKNPTAFYLCASSPQTGGSHNEQFFGPGTRLTVL.

The CDR3 region has the DNA TGTGCCAGCAGCCAAGCGGGTAACTATGGCTACACCTTC. Translated: CASSQAGNYGYTF. The chain employs TRBV14 and TRBJ1-2; D is unclear. The CDR3 covers 13 residues. V shed 1 base and J shed 1 base, with 4 bases lying between them. Per the germline V gene, CDR1 is SGHDN and CDR2 is FVKESK. Using reference TRBV14 and TRBJ1-2 for the parts outside the CDR3, the full variable domain is EAGVTQFPSHSVIEKGQTVTLRCDPISGHDNLYWYRRVMGKEIKFLLHFVKESKQDESGMPNNRFLAERTGGTYSTLKVQPAELEDSGVYFCASSQAGNYGYTFGSGTRLTVV.

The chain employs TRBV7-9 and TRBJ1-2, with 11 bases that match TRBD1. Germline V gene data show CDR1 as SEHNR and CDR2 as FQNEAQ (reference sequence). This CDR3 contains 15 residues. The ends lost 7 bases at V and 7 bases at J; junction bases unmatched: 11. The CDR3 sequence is CASILSGQGAVGYTF. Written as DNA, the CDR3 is TGTGCCAGCATCCTCAGCGGACAGGGGGCAGTTGGCTACACCTTC.

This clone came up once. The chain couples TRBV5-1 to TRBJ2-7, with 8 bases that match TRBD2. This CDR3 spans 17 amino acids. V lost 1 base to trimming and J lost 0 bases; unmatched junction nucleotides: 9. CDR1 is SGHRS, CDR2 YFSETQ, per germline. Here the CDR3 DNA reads TGCGCCAGCAGCTTGTGGTTAGCGGGACTTCTCTCCTACGAGCAGTACGTC. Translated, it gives CASSLWLAGLLSYEQYV.

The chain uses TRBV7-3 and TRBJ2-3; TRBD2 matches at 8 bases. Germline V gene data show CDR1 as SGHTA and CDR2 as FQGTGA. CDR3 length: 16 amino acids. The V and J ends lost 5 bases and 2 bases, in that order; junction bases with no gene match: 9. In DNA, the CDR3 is TGTGCCAGCAGCCGAGGAGCGGGGGCTAACACAGATACGCAGTATTTT. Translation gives CASSRGAGANTDTQYF. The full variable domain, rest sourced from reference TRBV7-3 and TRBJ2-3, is GAGVSQTPSNKVTEKGKYVELRCDPISGHTALYWYRQSLGQGPEFLIYFQGTGAADDSGLPNDRFFAVRPEGSVSTLKIQRTERGDSAVYLCASSRGAGANTDTQYFGPGTRLTVL.

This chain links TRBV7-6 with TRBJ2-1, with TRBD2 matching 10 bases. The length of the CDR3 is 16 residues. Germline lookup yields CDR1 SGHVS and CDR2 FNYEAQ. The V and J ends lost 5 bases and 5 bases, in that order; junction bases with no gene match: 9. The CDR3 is CASSPPPLAGDNEQFF. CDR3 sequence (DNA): TGTGCCAGCAGCCCCCCGCCGCTAGCGGGAGACAATGAGCAGTTCTTC.

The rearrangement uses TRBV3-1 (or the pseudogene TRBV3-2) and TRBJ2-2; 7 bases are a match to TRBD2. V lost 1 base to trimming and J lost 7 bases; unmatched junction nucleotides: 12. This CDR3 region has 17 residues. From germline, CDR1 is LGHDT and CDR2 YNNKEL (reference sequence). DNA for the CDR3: TGTGCCAGCAGCCAAGCTTACCGCCGGGACTACTACGGGGAGCTGTTTTTT. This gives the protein CASSQAYRRDYYGELFF.

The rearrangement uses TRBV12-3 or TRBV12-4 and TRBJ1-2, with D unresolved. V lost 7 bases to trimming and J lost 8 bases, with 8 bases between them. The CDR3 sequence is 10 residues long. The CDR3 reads CASILRGYTF. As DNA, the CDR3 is TGTGCCAGCATCCTCCGGGGCTACACCTTC.

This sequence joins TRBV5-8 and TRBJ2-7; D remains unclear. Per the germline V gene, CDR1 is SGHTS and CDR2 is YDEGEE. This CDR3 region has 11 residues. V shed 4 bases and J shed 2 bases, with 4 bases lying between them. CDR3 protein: CASSLTYEQYF. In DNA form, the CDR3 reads TGTGCCAGCAGCCTTACCTACGAGCAGTACTTC. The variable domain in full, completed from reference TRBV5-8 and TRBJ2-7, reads EAGVTQSPTHLIKTRGQQATLRCSPISGHTSVYWYQQALGLGLQFLLWYDEGEERNRGNFPPRFSGRQFPNYSSELNVNALELEDSALYLCASSLTYEQYFGPGTRLTVT.

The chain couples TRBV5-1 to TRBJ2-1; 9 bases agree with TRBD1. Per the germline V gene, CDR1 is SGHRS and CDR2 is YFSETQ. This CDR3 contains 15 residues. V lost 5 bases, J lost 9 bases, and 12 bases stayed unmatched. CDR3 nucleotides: TGCGCCAGCAGTCTCACCGGGACAGGGCTCGGTGAGCAGTTCTTC. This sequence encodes CASSLTGTGLGEQFF. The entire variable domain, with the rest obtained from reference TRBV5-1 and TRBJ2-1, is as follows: KAGVTQTPRYLIKTRGQQVTLSCSPISGHRSVSWYQQTPGQGLQFLFEYFSETQRNKGNFPGRFSGRQFSNSRSEMNVSTLELGDSALYLCASSLTGTGLGEQFFGPGTRLTVL.

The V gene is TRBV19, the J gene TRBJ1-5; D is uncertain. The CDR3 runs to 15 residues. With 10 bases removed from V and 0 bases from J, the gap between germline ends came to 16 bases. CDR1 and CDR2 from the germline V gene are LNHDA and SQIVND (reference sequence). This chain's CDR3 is CATLTRVHSNQPQHF. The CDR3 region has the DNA TGTGCCACCCTAACTAGGGTTCATAGCAATCAGCCCCAGCATTTT.

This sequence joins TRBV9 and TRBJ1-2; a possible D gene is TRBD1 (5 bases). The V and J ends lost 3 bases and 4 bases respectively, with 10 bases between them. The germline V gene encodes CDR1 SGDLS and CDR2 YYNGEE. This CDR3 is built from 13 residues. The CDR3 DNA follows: TGTGCCAGCAGCGGGGGCGTTGTCTATGGCTACACCTTC. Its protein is CASSGGVVYGYTF.

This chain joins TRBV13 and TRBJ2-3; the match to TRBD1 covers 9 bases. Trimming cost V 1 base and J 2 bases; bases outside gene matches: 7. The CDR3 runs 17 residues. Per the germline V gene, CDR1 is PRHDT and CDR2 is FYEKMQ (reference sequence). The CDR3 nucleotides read TGTGCCAGCAGCTTAGCCTCCGGGACAGGGAACACAGATACGCAGTATTTT. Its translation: CASSLASGTGNTDTQYF. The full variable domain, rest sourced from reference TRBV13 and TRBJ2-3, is AAGVIQSPRHLIKEKRETATLKCYPIPRHDTVYWYQQGPGQDPQFLISFYEKMQSDKGSIPDRFSAQQFSDYHSELNMSSLELGDSALYFCASSLASGTGNTDTQYFGPGTRLTVL.

DNA of the CDR3: TGTGCCAGTAGTAAGGACACTTTCTATGGCTACACCTTC. Its protein is CASSKDTFYGYTF. The chain recombines TRBV19 with TRBJ1-2; D possibly corresponds to TRBD1 (5 bases). The CDR3 is made up of 13 amino acids. V lost 4 bases and J 4 bases, leaving 10 bases between the germline ends. Germline CDR1 is LNHDA and CDR2 is SQIVND (reference sequence).

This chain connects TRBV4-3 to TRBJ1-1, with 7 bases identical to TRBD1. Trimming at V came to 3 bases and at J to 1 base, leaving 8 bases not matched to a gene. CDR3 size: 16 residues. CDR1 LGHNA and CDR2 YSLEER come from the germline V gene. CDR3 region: CASSHAHNRGNTEAFF. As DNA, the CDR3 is TGCGCCAGCAGCCACGCACACAACAGGGGGAACACTGAAGCTTTCTTT.

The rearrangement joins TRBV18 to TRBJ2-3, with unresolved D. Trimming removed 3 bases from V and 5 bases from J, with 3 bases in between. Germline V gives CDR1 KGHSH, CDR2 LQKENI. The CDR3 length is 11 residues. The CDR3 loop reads CASSPKDTQYF. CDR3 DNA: TGTGCCAGCTCACCCAAAGATACGCAGTATTTT.

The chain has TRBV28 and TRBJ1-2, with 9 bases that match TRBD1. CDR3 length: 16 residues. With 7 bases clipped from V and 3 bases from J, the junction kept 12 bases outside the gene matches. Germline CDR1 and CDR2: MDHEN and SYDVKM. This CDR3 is CASTPKGDRVDYGYTF. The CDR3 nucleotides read TGTGCCAGCACCCCCAAAGGGGACAGGGTGGACTATGGCTACACCTTC.

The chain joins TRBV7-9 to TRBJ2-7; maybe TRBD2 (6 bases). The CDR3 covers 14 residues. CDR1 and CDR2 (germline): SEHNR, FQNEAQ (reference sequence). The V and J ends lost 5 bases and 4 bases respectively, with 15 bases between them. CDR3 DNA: TGTGCCAGCAGCCTAACCGGGACTTCGTACGAGCAGTACTTC. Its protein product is CASSLTGTSYEQYF.

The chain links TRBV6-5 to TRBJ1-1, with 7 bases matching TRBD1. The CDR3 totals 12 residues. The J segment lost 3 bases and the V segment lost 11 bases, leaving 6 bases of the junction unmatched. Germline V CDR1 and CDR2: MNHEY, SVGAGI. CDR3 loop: CAGVRGHTEAFF. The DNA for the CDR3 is TGTGCCGGTGTAAGGGGGCACACTGAAGCTTTCTTT.

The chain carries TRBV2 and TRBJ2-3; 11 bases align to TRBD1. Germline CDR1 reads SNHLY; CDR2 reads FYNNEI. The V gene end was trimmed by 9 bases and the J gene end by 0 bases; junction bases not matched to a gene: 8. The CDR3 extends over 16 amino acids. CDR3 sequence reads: CASGTGGTPSTDTQYF. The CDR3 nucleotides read TGTGCCAGTGGGACAGGGGGGACCCCTAGCACAGATACGCAGTATTTT. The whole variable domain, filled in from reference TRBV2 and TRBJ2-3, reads EPEVTQTPSHQVTQMGQEVILRCVPISNHLYFYWYRQILGQKVEFLVSFYNNEISEKSEIFDDQFSVERPDGSNFTLKIRSTKLEDSAMYFCASGTGGTPSTDTQYFGPGTRLTVL.

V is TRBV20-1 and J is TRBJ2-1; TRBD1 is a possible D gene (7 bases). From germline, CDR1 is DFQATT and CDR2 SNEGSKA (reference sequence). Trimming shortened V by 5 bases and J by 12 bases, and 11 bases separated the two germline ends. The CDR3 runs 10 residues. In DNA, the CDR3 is TGCAGTGCTTTGCGGGACAGGCAGTTCTTC. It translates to CSALRDRQFF.